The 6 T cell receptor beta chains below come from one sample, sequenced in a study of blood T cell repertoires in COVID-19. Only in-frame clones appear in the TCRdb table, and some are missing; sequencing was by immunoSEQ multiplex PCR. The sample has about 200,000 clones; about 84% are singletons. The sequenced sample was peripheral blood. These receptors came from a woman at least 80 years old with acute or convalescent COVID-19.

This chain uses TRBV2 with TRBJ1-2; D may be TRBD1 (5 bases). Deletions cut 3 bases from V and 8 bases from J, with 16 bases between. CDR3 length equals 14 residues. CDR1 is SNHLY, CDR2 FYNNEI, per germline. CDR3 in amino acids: CASSEATVNGGYTF. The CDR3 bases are TGTGCCAGCAGTGAGGCGACAGTGAATGGCGGCTACACCTTC.

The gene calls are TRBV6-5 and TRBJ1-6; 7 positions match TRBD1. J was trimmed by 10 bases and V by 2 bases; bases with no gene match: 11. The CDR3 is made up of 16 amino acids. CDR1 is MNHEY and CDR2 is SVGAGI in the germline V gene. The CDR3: CASSYGDRASGSPLHF. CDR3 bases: TGTGCCAGCAGTTACGGAGACAGGGCGTCGGGGTCACCCCTCCACTTT.

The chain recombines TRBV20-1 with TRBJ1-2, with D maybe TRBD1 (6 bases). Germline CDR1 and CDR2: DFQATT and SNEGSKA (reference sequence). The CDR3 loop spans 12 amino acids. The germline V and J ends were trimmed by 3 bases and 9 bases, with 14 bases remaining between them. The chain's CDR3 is CSASNGQRRYTF. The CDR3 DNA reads TGCAGTGCTAGTAACGGACAGCGACGCTACACCTTC.

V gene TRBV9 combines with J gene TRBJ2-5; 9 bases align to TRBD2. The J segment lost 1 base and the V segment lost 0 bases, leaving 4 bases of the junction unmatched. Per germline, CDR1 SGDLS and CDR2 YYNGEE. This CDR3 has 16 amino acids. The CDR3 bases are TGTGCCAGCAGCGTAGTGGCTAGCGGGGCCCAAGAGACCCAGTACTTC. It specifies CASSVVASGAQETQYF.

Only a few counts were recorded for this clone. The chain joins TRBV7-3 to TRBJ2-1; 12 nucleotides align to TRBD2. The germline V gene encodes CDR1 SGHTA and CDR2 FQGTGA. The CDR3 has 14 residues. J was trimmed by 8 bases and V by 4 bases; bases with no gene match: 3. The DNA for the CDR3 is TGTGCCAGCAGCTCGACTAGCGGGAGAGATGAGCAGTTCTTC. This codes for CASSSTSGRDEQFF.

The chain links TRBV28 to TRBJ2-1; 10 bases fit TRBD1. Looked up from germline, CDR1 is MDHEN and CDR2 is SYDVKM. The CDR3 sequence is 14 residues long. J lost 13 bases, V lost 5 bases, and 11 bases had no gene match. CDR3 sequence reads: CASSPRTGGFPQFF. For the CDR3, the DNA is TGTGCCAGCAGTCCGCGGACAGGGGGTTTTCCCCAGTTCTTC.